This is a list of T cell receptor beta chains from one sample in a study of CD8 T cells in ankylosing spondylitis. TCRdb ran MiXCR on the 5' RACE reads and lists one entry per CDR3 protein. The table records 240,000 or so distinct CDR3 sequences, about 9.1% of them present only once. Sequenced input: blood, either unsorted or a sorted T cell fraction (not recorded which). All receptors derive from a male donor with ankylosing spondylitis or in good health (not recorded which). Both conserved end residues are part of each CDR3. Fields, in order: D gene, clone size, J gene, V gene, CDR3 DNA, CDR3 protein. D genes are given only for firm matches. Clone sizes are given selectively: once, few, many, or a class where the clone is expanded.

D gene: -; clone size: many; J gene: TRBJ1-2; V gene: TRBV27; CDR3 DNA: TGTGCCAGCAGTTCTACGGGGCATCCTTATGGCTACACCTTC; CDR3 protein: CASSSTGHPYGYTF
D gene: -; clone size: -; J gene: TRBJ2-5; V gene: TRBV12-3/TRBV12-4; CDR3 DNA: TGTGCCAGCAGTTTAATGCTAGCCGGTGAGACCCAGTACTTC; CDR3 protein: CASSLMLAGETQYF
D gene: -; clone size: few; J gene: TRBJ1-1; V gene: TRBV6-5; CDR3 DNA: TGTGCCAGCAGTTACTCGGACAGATCTGAAGCTTTCTTT; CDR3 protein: CASSYSDRSEAFF
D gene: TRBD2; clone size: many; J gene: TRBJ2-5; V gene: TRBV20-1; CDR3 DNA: TGCAGTGCTAGAGCCATCCAGTGGGGGGGCCAAGAGACCCAGTACTTC; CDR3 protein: CSARAIQWGGQETQYF
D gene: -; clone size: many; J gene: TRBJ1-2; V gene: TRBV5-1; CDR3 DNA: TGCGCCAGCACCCTGGGGCAGGGCGGCTATGGCTACACCTTC; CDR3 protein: CASTLGQGGYGYTF
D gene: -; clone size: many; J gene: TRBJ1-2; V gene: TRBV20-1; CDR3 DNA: TGCAGTGCTAGAGACCACAGGAGCTATGGCTACACCTTC; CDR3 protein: CSARDHRSYGYTF
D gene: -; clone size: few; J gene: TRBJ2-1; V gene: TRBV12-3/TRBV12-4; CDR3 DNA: TGTGCCAGCAGTTTACGAGGGAGTAGGTACAATGAGCAGTTCTTC; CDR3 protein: CASSLRGSRYNEQFF
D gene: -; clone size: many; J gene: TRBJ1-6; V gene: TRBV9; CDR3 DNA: TGTGCCAGCAGCGTAGAAGCGCAGGGAGGAGGATCACCCCTCCACTTT; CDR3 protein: CASSVEAQGGGSPLHF
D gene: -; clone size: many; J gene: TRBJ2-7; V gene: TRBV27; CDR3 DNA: TGTGCCAGCAGTTTATTCTGGGGAAGCTACGAGCAGTACTTC; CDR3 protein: CASSLFWGSYEQYF
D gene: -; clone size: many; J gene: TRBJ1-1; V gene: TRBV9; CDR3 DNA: TGTGCCAGCAGCGTAGGCCCAGCGGACACTGAAGCTTTCTTT; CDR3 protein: CASSVGPADTEAFF
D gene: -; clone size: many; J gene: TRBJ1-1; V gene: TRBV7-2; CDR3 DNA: TGTGCCAGCAGCCCCCCAGGGCGAGTCGGCACTGAAGCTTTCTTT; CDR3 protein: CASSPPGRVGTEAFF
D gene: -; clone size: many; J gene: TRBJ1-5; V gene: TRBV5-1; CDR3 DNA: TGCGCCAGCAGCTCCGGGGGCAACAATCAGCCCCAGCATTTT; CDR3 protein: CASSSGGNNQPQHF
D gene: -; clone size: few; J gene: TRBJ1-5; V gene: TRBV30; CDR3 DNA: TGTGCCTGGAATGGAGTCAATAGCAATCAGCCCCAGCATTTT; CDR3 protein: CAWNGVNSNQPQHF
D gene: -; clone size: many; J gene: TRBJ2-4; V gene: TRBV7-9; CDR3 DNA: TGTGCCAGCAGCTTACAGGAAGGATCAGCCAAAAACATTCAGTACTTC; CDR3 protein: CASSLQEGSAKNIQYF
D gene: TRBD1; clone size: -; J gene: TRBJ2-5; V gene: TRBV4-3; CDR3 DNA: TGCGCCAGCAGGGGGGACAGAGGGTACCAAGAGACCCAGTACTTC; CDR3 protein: CASRGDRGYQETQYF
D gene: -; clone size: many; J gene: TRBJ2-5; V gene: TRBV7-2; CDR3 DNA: TGTGCCAGCAGCTTAGGGAGCGGACTCCAAGAGACCCAGTACTTC; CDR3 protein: CASSLGSGLQETQYF
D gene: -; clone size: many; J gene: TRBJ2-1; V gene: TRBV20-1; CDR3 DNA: TGCAGTGCTAGAGATCTCTCGAGGGCTCGGGCTGAGCAGTTCTTC; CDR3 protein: CSARDLSRARAEQFF
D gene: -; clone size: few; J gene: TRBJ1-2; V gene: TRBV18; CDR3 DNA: TGTGCCAGCTCACCGAGGTCCCTTGATGGCTACACCTTC; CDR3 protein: CASSPRSLDGYTF
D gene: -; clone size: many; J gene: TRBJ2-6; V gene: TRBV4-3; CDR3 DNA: TGCGCCAGCAGCCAAGATTATCAGTCTGGGGCCAACGTCCTGACTTTC; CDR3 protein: CASSQDYQSGANVLTF
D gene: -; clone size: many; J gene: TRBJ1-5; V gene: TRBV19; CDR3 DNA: TGTGCCAGTGGTCCGGGACACAGCAATCAGCCCCAGCATTTT; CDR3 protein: CASGPGHSNQPQHF
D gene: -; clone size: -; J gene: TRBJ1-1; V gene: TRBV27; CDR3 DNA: TGTGCCAGCAGTTTATCGGGACACCTGAACACTGAAGCTTTCTTT; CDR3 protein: CASSLSGHLNTEAFF
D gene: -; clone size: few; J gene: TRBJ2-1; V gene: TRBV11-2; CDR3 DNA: TGTGCCAGCAGCTTAGAGACGGCGGATGAGCAGTTCTTC; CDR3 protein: CASSLETADEQFF